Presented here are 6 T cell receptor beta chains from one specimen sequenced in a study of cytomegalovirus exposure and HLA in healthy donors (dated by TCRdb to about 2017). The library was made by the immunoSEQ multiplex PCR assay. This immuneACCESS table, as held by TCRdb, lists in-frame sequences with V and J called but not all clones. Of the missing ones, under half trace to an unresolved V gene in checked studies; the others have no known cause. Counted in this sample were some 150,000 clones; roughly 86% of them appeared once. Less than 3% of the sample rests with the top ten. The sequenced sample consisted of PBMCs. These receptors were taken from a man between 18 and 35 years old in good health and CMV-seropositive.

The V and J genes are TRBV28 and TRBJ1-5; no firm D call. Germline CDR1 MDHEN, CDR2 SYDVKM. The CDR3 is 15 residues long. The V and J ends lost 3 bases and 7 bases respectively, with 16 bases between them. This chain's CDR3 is CASSFEGTSYQPQHF. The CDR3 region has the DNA TGTGCCAGCAGTTTCGAGGGAACATCGTACCAGCCCCAGCATTTT.

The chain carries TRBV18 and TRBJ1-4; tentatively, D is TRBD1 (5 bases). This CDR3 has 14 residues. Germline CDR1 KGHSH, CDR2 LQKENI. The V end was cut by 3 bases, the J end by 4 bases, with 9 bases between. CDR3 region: CASSPRGNNEKLFF. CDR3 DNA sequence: TGTGCCAGCTCACCTAGGGGAAATAATGAAAAACTGTTTTTT.

The CDR3: CASSSRGAGNTIYF. CDR3 nucleotides: TGTGCCAGCAGCTCCAGGGGAGCTGGAAACACCATATATTTT. The chain recombines TRBV7-9 with TRBJ1-3, with D perhaps TRBD1 (6 bases). V was cut by 4 bases and J by 2 bases, with 9 bases left in between. The germline V gene has CDR1 SEHNR and CDR2 FQNEAQ (reference sequence). The CDR3 consists of 14 residues.

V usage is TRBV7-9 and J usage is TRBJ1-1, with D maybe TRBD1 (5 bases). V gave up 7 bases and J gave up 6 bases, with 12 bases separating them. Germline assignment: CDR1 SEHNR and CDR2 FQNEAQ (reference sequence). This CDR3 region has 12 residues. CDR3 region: CASTLGGAEAFF. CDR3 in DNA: TGTGCCAGCACCCTGGGGGGGGCTGAAGCTTTCTTT.

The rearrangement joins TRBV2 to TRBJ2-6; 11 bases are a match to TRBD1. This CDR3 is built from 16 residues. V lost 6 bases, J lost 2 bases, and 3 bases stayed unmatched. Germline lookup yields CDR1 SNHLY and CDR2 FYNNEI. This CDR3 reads CASRGDRGTGANVLTF. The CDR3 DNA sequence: TGTGCCAGCAGAGGGGACAGGGGGACTGGGGCCAACGTCCTGACTTTC.

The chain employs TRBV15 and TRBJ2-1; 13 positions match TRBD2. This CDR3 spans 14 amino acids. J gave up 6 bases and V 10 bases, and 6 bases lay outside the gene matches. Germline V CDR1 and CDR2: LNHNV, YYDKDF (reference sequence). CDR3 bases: TGTGCCAGTAAGACTAGCGGGGGGTGCAATGAGCAGTTCTTC. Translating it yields CASKTSGGCNEQFF.